The 32 T cell receptor beta chains listed next were all sequenced from one sample in a study of cytomegalovirus exposure and HLA in healthy donors. Use of 60 Vbeta and 13 Jbeta primers characterized the PCR. The method was immunoSEQ multiplex PCR; TCRdb's version includes in-frame clones alone and lacks a portion of them. The sample lists roughly 200,000 clones, just over 75% occurring once. Material for sequencing was PBMCs. All receptors come from a man aged 25-40 years in good health and CMV-seronegative.

This clone appeared a few times. J is TRBJ2-1 and V is TRBV27; 11 positions agree with TRBD2. In germline, CDR1 is MNHEY, CDR2 SMNVEV (reference sequence). The CDR3 extends over 17 amino acids. J lost 5 bases, V lost 5 bases, and 11 bases had no gene match. For the CDR3, the DNA is TGTGCCAGCAGTCCCTCGCGCGGGACTAGCGGTCACAATGAGCAGTTCTTC. The encoded protein is CASSPSRGTSGHNEQFF.

The chain employs TRBV10-3 and TRBJ2-7, with D maybe TRBD1 (6 bases). The ends were cut back, 10 bases at V and 4 bases at J, with 11 bases in the middle. CDR3 length: 11 residues. Germline assignment: CDR1 ENHRY and CDR2 SYGVKD. Written as DNA, the CDR3 is TGTGCCAGCCGGCAGGGGTACGAGCAGTACTTC. This encodes CASRQGYEQYF.

The rearrangement uses TRBV21-1 and TRBJ1-5. TRBV21-1 is a known pseudogene. The CDR3 extends over 17 amino acids. The CDR3, as DNA: TGTGCCAGCAGCATCTCTAGAGGGCTCTATAGCAATCAGCCCCAGCATTTT. Protein product: CASSISRGLYSNQPQHF.

The chain joins TRBV4-1 to TRBJ2-1, with a tentative D call TRBD1 (5 bases). V gave up 1 base and J gave up 9 bases, with 13 bases separating them. CDR1 is MGHRA and CDR2 is YSYEKL in the germline V gene. This CDR3 has 14 amino acids. CDR3 coding DNA: TGCGCCAGCAGCCAAGGGGGCCTGACTTTTGAGCAGTTCTTC. The encoded protein is CASSQGGLTFEQFF.

J is TRBJ1-2 and V is TRBV5-1, with TRBD1 matching 12 bases. The CDR3 runs to 16 residues. V shed 3 bases, J shed 8 bases, and the junction held 11 bases outside the gene matches. Germline assignment: CDR1 SGHRS and CDR2 YFSETQ. The CDR3 bases are TGCGCCAGCAGCTCCCCGGGACAGGGGGCATCTGGCGGCTACACCTTC. Translating gives CASSSPGQGASGGYTF.

The chain couples TRBV2 to TRBJ2-7, with 9 bases fitting TRBD2. The CDR3 runs 16 residues. Germline CDR1 and CDR2: SNHLY and FYNNEI. V lost 1 base to trimming and J lost 0 bases; unmatched junction nucleotides: 4. As DNA, the CDR3 is TGTGCCAGCAGTGAAGGCGTGACTAGCGGCTCCTACGAGCAGTACTTC. This sequence encodes CASSEGVTSGSYEQYF.

This clone was detected only a few times. The V gene is TRBV6-6, the J gene TRBJ1-4; 10 nucleotides agree with TRBD1. The CDR3 spans 16 residues. Trimming at V came to 6 bases and at J to 7 bases, leaving 11 bases not matched to a gene. Germline V gene data show CDR1 as MNHNY and CDR2 as SVGAGI (reference sequence). The CDR3 DNA reads as TGTGCCAGCAGCCCCGGGACAGGGGTAGTGCGTGAAAAACTGTTTTTT. Its translation: CASSPGTGVVREKLFF.

This clone has a single count. This chain links TRBV5-1 with TRBJ2-1; 9 bases agree with TRBD1. Trimming took 4 bases from V and 7 from J; bases not matched to a gene: 3. This CDR3 region has 13 residues. From germline, CDR1 is SGHRS and CDR2 YFSETQ. The DNA for the CDR3 is TGCGCCAGCAGCAGTGGGACAGGGAATGAGCAGTTCTTC. Translated, it gives CASSSGTGNEQFF.

This chain joins TRBV5-6 and TRBJ2-7, with TRBD2 matching over 12 bases. J was trimmed by 5 bases and V by 6 bases; bases with no gene match: 18. Per germline, CDR1 SGHDT and CDR2 YYEEEE. The CDR3 spans 18 residues. As DNA, the CDR3 is TGTGCCAGCACCACTACTGGCCCTAGCGGGAGGGCTTTGCACGAGCAGTACTTC. This codes for CASTTTGPSGRALHEQYF.

V usage is TRBV28 and J usage is TRBJ2-6; TRBD2 might be the D (5 bases). The V and J ends lost 5 bases and 0 bases respectively, with 11 bases between them. Germline lookup yields CDR1 MDHEN and CDR2 SYDVKM. The CDR3 loop spans 16 amino acids. The CDR3 DNA reads as TGTGCCAGCAGTCTAGCCAGGAGCTCTGGGGCCAACGTCCTGACTTTC. Amino acids: CASSLARSSGANVLTF.

This clone has more than one count but fewer than ten. The identical CDR3 is also encoded by other nucleotide sequences in the sample. This sequence joins TRBV5-1 and TRBJ1-2, with TRBD1 matching 7 bases. With 0 bases clipped from V and 3 bases from J, the junction kept 2 bases outside the gene matches. CDR3 length: 14 residues. Germline values: CDR1 SGHRS, CDR2 YFSETQ. CDR3 coding DNA: TGCGCCAGCAGCTTGGGACAGGGCGACTATGGCTACACCTTC. Amino acid sequence: CASSLGQGDYGYTF.

This chain uses TRBV28 with TRBJ2-2; TRBD1 matches at 8 bases. The trim removed 7 bases at V and 6 bases at J, leaving 16 bases unmatched. This CDR3 spans 17 amino acids. The germline V gene has CDR1 MDHEN and CDR2 SYDVKM. This CDR3 is CASINPRGSGGPGELFF. DNA for the CDR3: TGTGCCAGCATAAACCCAAGGGGCTCAGGGGGCCCCGGGGAGCTGTTTTTT.

The rearrangement uses TRBV27 and TRBJ1-2, with D unresolved. Germline V CDR1 and CDR2: MNHEY, SMNVEV (reference sequence). The CDR3 has 13 amino acids. The V and J ends lost 6 bases and 2 bases respectively, with 10 bases between them. This chain's CDR3 is CASSLTENYGYTF. CDR3 sequence (DNA): TGTGCCAGCAGCCTTACAGAGAACTATGGCTACACCTTC.

This chain joins TRBV9 and TRBJ2-6, with 7 bases fitting TRBD1. V was pared by 4 bases and J by 4 bases, with 8 bases of the junction left unmatched. The CDR3 has 16 residues. CDR1 SGDLS and CDR2 YYNGEE come from the germline V gene. CDR3 sequence reads: CASSLAGGYGANVLTF. The CDR3 nucleotides read TGTGCCAGCAGCCTCGCAGGGGGTTACGGGGCCAACGTCCTGACTTTC.

The V gene is TRBV6-1, the J gene TRBJ2-3, with no clear D. Germline CDR1 reads MNHNS; CDR2 reads SASEGT. The V gene lost 0 bases and the J gene lost 11 bases, with 6 bases spanning the gap. CDR3 length equals 11 residues. The CDR3 here is CASSEASLQYF. In DNA, the CDR3 is TGTGCCAGCAGTGAAGCTAGCCTGCAGTATTTT.

The chain employs TRBV7-9 and TRBJ2-3; a weak D match, TRBD1 (6 bases). The V gene's germline CDR1 is SEHNR and CDR2 FQNEAQ (reference sequence). The CDR3 has 15 amino acids. V gave up 5 bases and J gave up 3 bases, with 15 bases separating them. The chain's CDR3 is CASSPGTTMTDTQYF. The DNA of the CDR3 is TGTGCCAGCAGCCCCGGGACAACTATGACAGATACGCAGTATTTT.

This clone was counted a single time. The chain couples TRBV27 to TRBJ1-2; 7 nucleotides agree with TRBD1. Germline V gene lookup returns CDR1 MNHEY and CDR2 SMNVEV (reference sequence). This CDR3 is built from 16 residues. V lost 4 bases to trimming and J lost 6 bases; unmatched junction nucleotides: 14. CDR3 nucleotide sequence: TGTGCCAGCAGTTACTCTTCGGGAGACAGGGTTCATGGCTACACCTTC. This gives the protein CASSYSSGDRVHGYTF.

The gene calls are TRBV2 and TRBJ2-1, with 9 bases aligning to TRBD1. V gave up 6 bases and J gave up 0 bases; unmatched junction bases: 9. The CDR3 runs 17 residues. Germline-derived CDR1 and CDR2 are SNHLY and FYNNEI. CDR3 protein: CASSPKGTGSSYNEQFF. The CDR3 bases are TGTGCCAGCAGCCCCAAGGGGACAGGGAGCTCCTACAATGAGCAGTTCTTC.

The chain employs TRBV28 and TRBJ2-7, with 7 bases fitting TRBD2. The CDR3 has 16 residues. V was pared by 2 bases and J by 2 bases, with 9 bases of the junction left unmatched. Germline V gene lookup returns CDR1 MDHEN and CDR2 SYDVKM. The CDR3 spells CASSLGRGSGTYEQYF. Written as DNA, the CDR3 is TGTGCCAGCAGTTTAGGGCGGGGCAGCGGGACCTACGAGCAGTACTTC.

For the CDR3, the DNA is TGTGCCAGCAGTGTCTTCGAGGGAGGCGTCGGGGAGCTGTTTTTT. It is translated as CASSVFEGGVGELFF. This chain uses TRBV2 with TRBJ2-2; TRBD2 is a possible D gene (6 bases). Trimming stripped 4 bases from V and 7 bases from J, with 16 bases between. This CDR3 has 15 residues. Germline-derived CDR1 and CDR2 are SNHLY and FYNNEI.

J is TRBJ1-5 and V is TRBV5-5, with 9 positions matching TRBD1. This CDR3 comprises 16 residues. Germline V gene sequence: CDR1 SGHKS, CDR2 YYEKEE (reference sequence). V was pared by 0 bases and J by 3 bases, with 4 bases of the junction left unmatched. For the CDR3, the DNA is TGTGCCAGCAGCTTGGAAGGGGACAGGGACAATCAGCCCCAGCATTTT. Translated: CASSLEGDRDNQPQHF. The whole variable domain, remainder taken from reference TRBV5-5 and TRBJ1-5, is DAGVTQSPTHLIKTRGQQVTLRCSPISGHKSVSWYQQVLGQGPQFIFQYYEKEERGRGNFPDRFSARQFPNYSSELNVNALLLGDSALYLCASSLEGDRDNQPQHFGDGTRLSIL.

The chain has TRBV25-1 and TRBJ2-1, with TRBD2 matching 10 bases. The junction had 5 bases not matched to a gene; V was cut back by 3 bases and J by 9 bases. Germline CDR1 reads MGHDK; CDR2 reads SYGVNS. This CDR3 spans 14 amino acids. CDR3 sequence reads: CASSDSGTSVEQFF. CDR3 nucleotide sequence: TGTGCCAGCAGTGACTCCGGGACTAGCGTTGAGCAGTTCTTC.

The chain uses TRBV6-1 and TRBJ1-1; TRBD1 matches 7 bases. The V gene end was trimmed by 1 base and the J gene end by 3 bases; junction bases not matched to a gene: 5. The germline V gene encodes CDR1 MNHNS and CDR2 SASEGT. The CDR3 length is 15 residues. The CDR3: CASSEVPGGHTEAFF. As DNA, the CDR3 is TGTGCCAGCAGTGAAGTACCAGGGGGGCACACTGAAGCTTTCTTT.

This clone was observed once. CDR3 DNA: TGTGCCAGCAGTTTATCCCACAGTCCCAACTATGGCTACACCTTC. Residues: CASSLSHSPNYGYTF. V gene TRBV27 combines with J gene TRBJ1-2; D remains unclear. The CDR3 is 15 residues long. V shed 0 bases and J shed 2 bases, with 10 bases lying between them. CDR1 MNHEY and CDR2 SMNVEV come from the germline V gene (reference sequence).

The chain uses TRBV21-1 and TRBJ1-1; the table gives TRBD1 as D, unverified against the DNA. TRBV21-1 is a pseudogene locus. There are 14 residues in the CDR3. Here the CDR3 reads CASRYRLDDTEAFF. For the CDR3, the DNA is TGTGCCAGCAGATACAGGTTGGACGACACTGAAGCTTTCTTT.

The rearrangement links TRBV29-1 to TRBJ2-7; 10 nucleotides line up with TRBD1. V gave up 4 bases and J gave up 6 bases; unmatched junction bases: 9. This CDR3 is built from 14 residues. Germline CDR1 reads SQVTM; CDR2 reads ANQGSEA. The CDR3 protein is CSVVLGQGSLEQYF. The CDR3 DNA follows: TGCAGCGTTGTCCTGGGACAGGGGTCTCTCGAGCAGTACTTC.

The chain is built from TRBV7-3 and TRBJ2-5; TRBD1 might be the D (7 bases). CDR1 and CDR2 (germline): SGHTA, FQGTGA. There are 15 residues in the CDR3. V was pared by 5 bases and J by 5 bases, with 18 bases between. CDR3 residues: CASSPRRGRGETQYF. Here the CDR3 DNA reads TGTGCCAGCAGCCCCCGGAGGGGGCGTGGGGAGACCCAGTACTTC. The full variable domain, in which reference TRBV7-3 and TRBJ2-5 provide the parts outside the CDR3, is GAGVSQTPSNKVTEKGKYVELRCDPISGHTALYWYRQSLGQGPEFLIYFQGTGAADDSGLPNDRFFAVRPEGSVSTLKIQRTERGDSAVYLCASSPRRGRGETQYFGPGTRLLVL.

The V gene is TRBV27, the J gene TRBJ2-7; 11 positions agree with TRBD1. V was pared by 7 bases and J by 1 base, with 3 bases of the junction left unmatched. In germline, CDR1 is MNHEY, CDR2 SMNVEV (reference sequence). This CDR3 comprises 14 residues. The CDR3: CASTGTGGSYEQYF. CDR3 DNA: TGTGCCAGCACCGGGACAGGGGGATCCTACGAGCAGTACTTC.

The chain carries TRBV29-1 and TRBJ2-1; TRBD2 aligns across 10 bases. The CDR3 spans 15 residues. CDR1 and CDR2 from the germline V gene are SQVTM and ANQGSEA. Trimming cost V 6 bases and J 3 bases; bases outside gene matches: 8. The CDR3 loop reads CSVDPGTSDYNEQFF. CDR3 DNA: TGCAGCGTAGACCCCGGGACTAGCGACTACAATGAGCAGTTCTTC.

V usage is TRBV4-1 and J usage is TRBJ2-2, with D unclear. The CDR3 totals 12 residues. Germline V gene lookup returns CDR1 MGHRA and CDR2 YSYEKL. V was cut by 5 bases and J by 6 bases, with 7 bases left in between. DNA for the CDR3: TGCGCCAGCAGCGATCCGGCCGGGGAGCTGTTTTTT. Its protein product is CASSDPAGELFF.

This clone was observed once. V is TRBV18 and J is TRBJ2-2; TRBD2 matches at 8 bases. After removal of 3 bases from V and 9 bases from J, the junction contained 9 bases not matched to a gene. Germline CDR1 KGHSH, CDR2 LQKENI. This CDR3 has 15 residues. DNA of the CDR3: TGTGCCAGCTCACCGGGACTAGTAGAAGCCCGGGAGCTGTTTTTT. Protein sequence: CASSPGLVEARELFF. Full variable domain (rest looked up from reference TRBV18 and TRBJ2-2): NAGVMQNPRHLVRRRGQEARLRCSPMKGHSHVYWYRQLPEEGLKFMVYLQKENIIDESGMPKERFSAEFPKEGPSILRIQQVVRGDSAAYFCASSPGLVEARELFFGEGSRLTVL.

V and J are TRBV5-1 and TRBJ2-3; 9 nucleotides align to TRBD1. This CDR3 is built from 15 residues. The germline V gene encodes CDR1 SGHRS and CDR2 YFSETQ. After removal of 4 bases from V and 1 base from J, the junction contained 4 bases not matched to a gene. The CDR3 nucleotides read TGCGCCAGCAGCCCGGGACAGGGACGCACAGATACGCAGTATTTT. The encoded protein is CASSPGQGRTDTQYF.